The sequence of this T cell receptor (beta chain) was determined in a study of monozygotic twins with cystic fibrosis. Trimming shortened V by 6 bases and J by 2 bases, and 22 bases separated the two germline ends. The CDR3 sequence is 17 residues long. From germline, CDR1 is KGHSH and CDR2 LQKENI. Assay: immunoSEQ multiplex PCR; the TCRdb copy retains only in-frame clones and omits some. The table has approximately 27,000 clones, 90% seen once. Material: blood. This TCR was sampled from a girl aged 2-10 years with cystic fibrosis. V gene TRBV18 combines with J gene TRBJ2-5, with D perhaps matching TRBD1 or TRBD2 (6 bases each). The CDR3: CASSPNVGGTLQETQYF. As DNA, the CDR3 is TGTGCCAGCTCTCCAAACGTAGGGGGGACTTTACAAGAGACCCAGTACTTC.